This TCR beta chain was recorded in a study of blood T cell repertoires in COVID-19. Profiling relied on immunoSEQ multiplex PCR, and the TCRdb table lists in-frame clones only, not all of them. The table lists roughly 100,000 clones, about 72% of them singletons, with roughly 10% in the top ten. Germline V gene lookup returns CDR1 SGHDT and CDR2 YYEEEE. Trimming pared 1 base from V and 2 bases from J, leaving 11 bases between. The CDR3 is made up of 15 amino acids. This TCR came from a man in his 60s with active or convalescent COVID-19. The rearrangement uses TRBV5-6 and TRBJ2-3; a weak D match, TRBD2 (6 bases). Sequenced: peripheral blood. The CDR3 loop reads CASSLWGEITDTQYF. CDR3 sequence (DNA): TGTGCCAGCAGCTTGTGGGGGGAGATCACAGATACGCAGTATTTT.